Listed here is a single T cell receptor (beta chain). Its antigen is currently unknown. A sample-barcoded 5' primer and a J-beta primer mix were used in a second PCR of roughly 6 to 11 cycles. TCRdb re-called the 5' RACE reads through MiXCR, storing one row per CDR3 protein. The table shows 850,000 to 1,100,000 distinct CDR3 sequences, with 35% to 45% occurring only once. The J segment lost 3 bases and the V segment lost 2 bases, leaving 2 bases of the junction unmatched. This CDR3 has 14 residues. Looked up from germline, CDR1 is SGDLS and CDR2 is YYNGEE. The source of the sample is a study of blood T cells in healthy people across ages. Study outcomes and limitations: Both naive CD4+ cell counts and diversity were greater in long-lived donors than in aged donors. As age increased, TCR beta diversity per million T cells fell in a roughly linear fashion.

Sequencing was done on a sample of blood. J is TRBJ2-7 and V is TRBV9; 10 positions match TRBD2. The TCR comes from a man between 18 and 29 years old in good health. CDR3 DNA: TGTGCCAGCAGCGTCTGGACTAGCGGCTACGAGCAGTACTTC. Protein sequence: CASSVWTSGYEQYF.